The source of this TCR beta chain is a study of CD8 T cells in ankylosing spondylitis. Study-wide results and caveats: The study looked at matched synovial fluid samples from ankylosing spondylitis patients. Disease-linked clones were reported to be significantly enriched there.

As concerns this clonotype: Antigen unknown.

Quantitative 5'-RACE with molecular barcodes generated TCR beta libraries. Each CDR3 protein is one row after TCRdb ran MiXCR on the 5' RACE reads. Counted here are just under 350,000 distinct CDR3 sequences, about 15% occurring once; the ten biggest clones make up about 1%. The CDR3 contains 14 residues. The germline V and J ends were trimmed by 2 bases and 4 bases, with 12 bases remaining between them. Germline CDR1 and CDR2: SGHRS and YFSETQ. Material for sequencing was blood, either unsorted or a sorted T cell fraction (not recorded which). This clonotype was obtained from a male donor with ankylosing spondylitis or in good health (not recorded which). The rearrangement uses TRBV5-1 and TRBJ1-2; tentatively, D is TRBD1 (5 bases). CDR3 nucleotides: TGCGCCAGCAGCTTAGATGGGACGGCCTATGGCTACACCTTC. Its translation: CASSLDGTAYGYTF.